Following are 10 T cell receptor beta chains from one sample sequenced in a study of T cells after yellow fever vaccination (dated by TCRdb to the late 2010s). This specimen's treatment or condition label, per the study, means: live attenuated yellow fever vaccine strain. Library method: 5' RACE. Sequencing instrument: Illumina NovaSeq 6000. TCRdb ran its own pipeline on the public reads, namely fastp trimming at Q25 and MiXCR clone calling, and kept in-frame beta chains. Rows are combined by CDR3 protein, so each entry shows the most common genes and DNA. The table for this sample lists 350,000 to 550,000 distinct CDR3 sequences; over 15% of them were counted only once. About 18% of the sample is held by the ten biggest clonotypes. This material consisted of PBMCs, taken before the yellow fever booster vaccination. These receptors were collected from a man in his late teens or twenties who received the YFV17D yellow fever vaccine.

V gene TRBV7-9 combines with J gene TRBJ2-5, with a weak D call TRBD2 (6 bases). The V gene's germline CDR1 is SEHNR and CDR2 FQNEAQ (reference sequence). V was pared by 5 bases and J by 4 bases, with 11 bases between. This CDR3 is 13 amino acids long. The CDR3 sequence: CASSQTSGETQYF. The CDR3 bases are TGTGCCAGCAGCCAGACTAGTGGAGAGACCCAGTACTTC.

There are a few counts of this clonotype. V is TRBV18 and J is TRBJ2-1; the D is unclear. Trimming removed 3 bases at V and 7 bases at J, with 10 bases between. Germline values: CDR1 KGHSH, CDR2 LQKENI. There are 13 residues in the CDR3. The CDR3 sequence: CASSPPGWNEQFF. The CDR3, as DNA: TGTGCCAGCTCACCTCCGGGTTGGAATGAGCAGTTCTTC.

The chain is built from TRBV27 and TRBJ2-7; 10 bases fit TRBD2. CDR1 is MNHEY and CDR2 is SMNVEV in the germline V gene (reference sequence). The CDR3 runs 14 residues. V shed 4 bases, J shed 5 bases, and the junction held 5 bases outside the gene matches. This CDR3 is CASSSGLARHEQYF. The CDR3 bases are TGTGCCAGCAGTTCGGGACTAGCGAGGCACGAGCAGTACTTC.

This clonotype was recorded at least ten times. The chain couples TRBV29-1 to TRBJ1-1; D remains unclear. The germline V gene encodes CDR1 SQVTM and CDR2 ANQGSEA. V lost 7 bases and J lost 1, with 7 bases in between. There are 11 residues in the CDR3. The CDR3 DNA reads TGCAGCGCTACAGCGAACACTGAAGCTTTCTTT. Protein: CSATANTEAFF. Full variable domain (missing parts from reference TRBV29-1 and TRBJ1-1): SAVISQKPSRDICQRGTSLTIQCQVDSQVTMMFWYRQQPGQSLTLIATANQGSEATYESGFVIDKFPISRPNLTFSTLTVSNMSPEDSSIYLCSATANTEAFFGQGTRLTVV.

The rearrangement joins TRBV7-2 to TRBJ2-3; 9 nucleotides line up with TRBD2. The V gene end was trimmed by 3 bases and the J gene end by 0 bases; junction bases not matched to a gene: 7. The CDR3 runs 17 residues. Per the germline V gene, CDR1 is SGHTA and CDR2 is FQGNSA. Here the CDR3 reads CASSLSSGAMSTDTQYF. The CDR3 DNA reads as TGTGCCAGCAGCTTGTCTAGCGGGGCTATGAGCACAGATACGCAGTATTTT.

The rearrangement links TRBV9 to TRBJ2-6; 9 bases align to TRBD2. CDR1 and CDR2 from the germline V gene are SGDLS and YYNGEE. After removal of 3 bases from V and 3 bases from J, the junction contained 10 bases not matched to a gene. This CDR3 comprises 18 residues. The CDR3 spells CASSALPGTSRGANVLTF. In DNA form, the CDR3 reads TGTGCCAGCAGCGCCCTCCCAGGGACTAGCCGTGGGGCCAACGTCCTGACTTTC.

The chain has TRBV10-2 and TRBJ2-1, with TRBD2 matching 11 bases. The CDR3 runs to 16 residues. Germline V gene sequence: CDR1 WSHSY, CDR2 SAAADI. V lost 2 bases to trimming and J lost 10 bases; unmatched junction nucleotides: 10. The chain's CDR3 is CASSETPGLAAPEQFF. The CDR3 coding sequence is TGCGCCAGCAGTGAGACACCGGGACTAGCGGCCCCGGAGCAGTTCTTC.

This clonotype has more than one count but fewer than ten. The chain joins TRBV27 to TRBJ1-6; TRBD1 might be the D (5 bases). CDR1 and CDR2 from the germline V gene are MNHEY and SMNVEV (reference sequence). V was pared by 6 bases and J by 1 base, with 19 bases between. The CDR3 covers 18 residues. CDR3 DNA sequence: TGTGCCAGCAGCTCCCCCCGGAGGGCAGGGTCCTATAATTCACCCCTCCACTTT. It encodes CASSSPRRAGSYNSPLHF.

This clonotype appeared many times. The V gene is TRBV20-1, the J gene TRBJ1-1; maybe TRBD1 (5 bases). The CDR3 consists of 13 residues. Per the germline V gene, CDR1 is DFQATT and CDR2 is SNEGSKA (reference sequence). The germline V and J ends were trimmed by 1 base and 7 bases, with 13 bases remaining between them. Written as DNA, the CDR3 is TGCAGTGCTAGAGCTCCAGCGGGACTTGAAGCTTTCTTT. Its protein product is CSARAPAGLEAFF.

In its sample, this clonotype was seen a few times. Written as DNA, the CDR3 is TGTGCCAGCAGCTTGTGGAAGGGCGACACCGGGGAGCTGTTTTTT. Translated: CASSLWKGDTGELFF. The chain is built from TRBV7-2 and TRBJ2-2, with D unclear. Trimming removed 3 bases from V and 3 bases from J, with 11 bases in between. Germline values: CDR1 SGHTA, CDR2 FQGNSA. This CDR3 has 15 residues.